Listed below are T cell receptor beta chains from one sample, sequenced in a study of shared clonotypes between healthy human individuals. Clones were read by immunoSEQ multiplex PCR, and TCRdb kept only the in-frame ones, dropping some. The table lists some 700,000 clones, roughly 91% of them singletons. Sequenced material: memory CD8+ T cells from PBMCs. These receptors were taken from a man younger than 30 in good health. Some clones in this sample may be carry-over from other donors' samples. The CDR3 runs from the conserved cysteine through the conserved F or W. D genes are given only for firm matches. Only some rows state a clone size, as once, few, many or a class for expanded clones.

V: TRBV5-8; J: TRBJ1-2; size: NA; D: NA; DNA: TGTGCCAGCAGCTTGACAGGGTCCTATGGCTACACCTTC; CDR3: CASSLTGSYGYTF
V: TRBV2; J: TRBJ2-5; size: NA; D: TRBD1; DNA: TGTGCCAGCCAGGGGGCTGGGGAGACCCAGTACTTC; CDR3: CASQGAGETQYF
V: TRBV2; J: TRBJ2-7; size: NA; D: NA; DNA: TGTGCCAGCAGTGAAGGGGCTAGCCTCTCCTACGAGCAGTACTTC; CDR3: CASSEGASLSYEQYF
V: TRBV10-1; J: TRBJ2-1; size: NA; D: TRBD2; DNA: TGCGCCAGCAGTGACCCGGCTAGCGGGGGGGTCTACAATGAGCAGTTCTTC; CDR3: CASSDPASGGVYNEQFF
V: TRBV11-3; J: TRBJ2-1; size: NA; D: NA; DNA: TGTGCCAGCAGCTTAGATGGAAAGTACTCCTACAATGAGCAGTTCTTC; CDR3: CASSLDGKYSYNEQFF
V: TRBV19; J: TRBJ1-5; size: NA; D: NA; DNA: TGTGCCAGTAGTATGAATTGGCCTCAGCCCCAGCATTTT; CDR3: CASSMNWPQPQHF
V: TRBV6-5; J: TRBJ2-6; size: NA; D: NA; DNA: TGTGCCAGCAGTTCGACCCACTCTGGGGCCAACGTCCTGACTTTC; CDR3: CASSSTHSGANVLTF
V: TRBV7-9; J: TRBJ2-2; size: NA; D: TRBD1; DNA: TGTGCCAGCAGCTTGGCCGGGACAGGCTATAACACCGGGGAGCTGTTTTTT; CDR3: CASSLAGTGYNTGELFF
V: TRBV11-2; J: TRBJ2-7; size: NA; D: TRBD1; DNA: TGTGCCAGCAGCTTAGAGGACGGACAGGAAGGGTACGAGCAGTACTTC; CDR3: CASSLEDGQEGYEQYF
V: TRBV5-1; J: TRBJ2-3; size: NA; D: TRBD2; DNA: TGCGCCAGCAGCTTGATCGGCGGGAGGGCCGGCACAGATACGCAGTATTTT; CDR3: CASSLIGGRAGTDTQYF
V: TRBV6-1; J: TRBJ1-3; size: NA; D: TRBD1; DNA: TGTGCCAGCAGTGACCGGGACAGATCCTCTGGAAACACCATATATTTT; CDR3: CASSDRDRSSGNTIYF
V: TRBV28; J: TRBJ1-4; size: NA; D: NA; DNA: TGTGCCAGCAGCCTACAGGGCAGTAATGAAAAACTGTTTTTT; CDR3: CASSLQGSNEKLFF
V: TRBV27; J: TRBJ2-5; size: NA; D: NA; DNA: TGTGCCAGCGGGGTGGGGACCCACCAAGAGACCCAGTACTTC; CDR3: CASGVGTHQETQYF
V: TRBV7-2; J: TRBJ2-7; size: NA; D: NA; DNA: TGTGCCAGCAGCCCCCAGGGGCGCTACGAGCAGTACTTC; CDR3: CASSPQGRYEQYF
V: TRBV9; J: TRBJ1-3; size: NA; D: NA; DNA: TGTGCCAGCACAAGCTCTGGAAACACCATATATTTT; CDR3: CASTSSGNTIYF
V: TRBV5-1; J: TRBJ2-7; size: NA; D: TRBD2; DNA: TGCGCCAGCAGCTTGGGGCTAGCGGGACGGGGGGAGCAGTACTTC; CDR3: CASSLGLAGRGEQYF
V: TRBV7-9; J: TRBJ2-7; size: once; D: NA; DNA: TGTGCCAGCAGCCTTGGGGGAACCGAGCAGTACTTC; CDR3: CASSLGGTEQYF
V: TRBV18; J: TRBJ2-2; size: NA; D: TRBD2; DNA: TGTGCCAGCTCGTCACCGTGGACTAGCACCGGGGAGCTGTTTTTT; CDR3: CASSSPWTSTGELFF
V: TRBV10-3; J: TRBJ2-3; size: NA; D: TRBD2; DNA: TGTGCCATCAGTGAGTCTCTAGCGGGAGTCTTAGATACGCAGTATTTT; CDR3: CAISESLAGVLDTQYF
V: TRBV27; J: TRBJ1-1; size: NA; D: NA; DNA: TGTGCCAGCAGTACAGGAGGGGCATACACTGAAGCTTTCTTT; CDR3: CASSTGGAYTEAFF
V: TRBV30; J: TRBJ2-2; size: NA; D: NA; DNA: TGTGCCTGGAGTCCTAGCGGGGAGCTGTTTTTT; CDR3: CAWSPSGELFF
V: TRBV2; J: TRBJ2-5; size: NA; D: TRBD2; DNA: TGTGCCAGCAGTGATCCGGGAGGAGCATGGGGCCAAGAGACCCAGTACTTC; CDR3: CASSDPGGAWGQETQYF